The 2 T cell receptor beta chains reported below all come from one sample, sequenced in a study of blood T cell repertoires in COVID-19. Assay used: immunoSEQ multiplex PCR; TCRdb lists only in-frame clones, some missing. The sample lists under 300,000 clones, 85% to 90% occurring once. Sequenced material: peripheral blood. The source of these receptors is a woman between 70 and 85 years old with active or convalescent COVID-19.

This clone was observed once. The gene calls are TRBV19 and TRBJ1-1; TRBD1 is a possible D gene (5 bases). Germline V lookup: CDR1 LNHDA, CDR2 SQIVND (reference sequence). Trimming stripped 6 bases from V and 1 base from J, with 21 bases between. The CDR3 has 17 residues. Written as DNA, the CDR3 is TGTGCCAGTAGCCTTATATGGGCAGGGTGGGGGAACACTGAAGCTTTCTTT. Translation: CASSLIWAGWGNTEAFF.

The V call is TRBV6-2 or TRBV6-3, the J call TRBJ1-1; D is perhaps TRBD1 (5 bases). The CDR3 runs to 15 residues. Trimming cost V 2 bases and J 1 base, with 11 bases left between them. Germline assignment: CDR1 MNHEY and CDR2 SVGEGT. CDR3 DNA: TGTGCCAGCAGTTACGGAGGGGTTCCGAACACTGAAGCTTTCTTT. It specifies CASSYGGVPNTEAFF.